A single sample is the source of the 3 T cell receptor beta chains below, sequenced in a study of blood T cell repertoires in COVID-19. Repertoires were generated with immunoSEQ multiplex PCR, while TCRdb's copy carries only in-frame clones and drops some. The repertoire holds some 330,000 clones, with over 85% as singletons. Sequencing input: peripheral blood. The receptors shown here come from a woman aged 30 to 39 with COVID-19, enrolled during active disease.

This clone is a singleton in its sample. Other DNA sequences within the sample encode an identical CDR3. The genes are TRBV7-8 and TRBJ2-5; 15 nucleotides line up with TRBD2. V shed 5 bases, J shed 5 bases, and the junction held 6 bases outside the gene matches. This CDR3 has 16 amino acids. Germline CDR1 reads SGHVS; CDR2 reads FQNEAQ. The chain's CDR3 is CASSRGLAGGRETQYF. The CDR3 nucleotides read TGTGCCAGCAGCCGAGGACTAGCGGGGGGGAGGGAGACCCAGTACTTC. Using reference TRBV7-8 and TRBJ2-5 for the parts outside the CDR3, the full variable domain is GAGVSQSPRYKVAKRGQDVALRCDPISGHVSLFWYQQALGQGPEFLTYFQNEAQLDKSGLPSDRFFAERPEGSVSTLKIQRTQQEDSAVYLCASSRGLAGGRETQYFGPGTRLLVL.

CDR3 in DNA: TGTGCCAGCAGCCAGAGTAATTCACCCCTCCACTTT. Translating gives CASSQSNSPLHF. The chain employs TRBV3-1 (or the pseudogene TRBV3-2) and TRBJ1-6; D uncertain. The CDR3 totals 12 residues. Germline V gene sequence: CDR1 LGHDT, CDR2 YNNKEL (reference sequence). V lost 3 bases and J 6 bases, leaving 3 bases between the germline ends.

In its sample, this clone was seen a few times. The chain employs TRBV29-1 and TRBJ1-5, with no clear D. The CDR3 loop spans 13 amino acids. Germline V gene lookup returns CDR1 SQVTM and CDR2 ANQGSEA. V lost 4 bases and J lost 2, with 9 bases in between. The CDR3 region has the DNA TGCAGCGTTGCCGTCCGGGGCAATCAGCCCCAGCATTTT. Its protein is CSVAVRGNQPQHF.